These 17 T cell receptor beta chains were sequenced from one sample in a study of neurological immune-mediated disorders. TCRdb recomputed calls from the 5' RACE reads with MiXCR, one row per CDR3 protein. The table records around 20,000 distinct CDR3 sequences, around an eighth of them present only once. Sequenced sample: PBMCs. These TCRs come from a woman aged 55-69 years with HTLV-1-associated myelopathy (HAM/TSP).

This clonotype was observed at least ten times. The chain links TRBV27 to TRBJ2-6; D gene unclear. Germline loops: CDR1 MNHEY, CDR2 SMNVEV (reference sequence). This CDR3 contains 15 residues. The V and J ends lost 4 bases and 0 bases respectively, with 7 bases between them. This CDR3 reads CASSSPVSGANVLTF. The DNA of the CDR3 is TGTGCCAGCAGTTCTCCGGTCTCTGGGGCCAACGTCCTGACTTTC.

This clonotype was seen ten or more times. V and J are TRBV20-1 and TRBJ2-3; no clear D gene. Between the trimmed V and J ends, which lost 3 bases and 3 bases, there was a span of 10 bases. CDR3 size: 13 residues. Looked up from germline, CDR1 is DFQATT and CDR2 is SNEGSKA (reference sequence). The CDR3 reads CSARPPGTDTQYF. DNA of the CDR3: TGCAGTGCTAGGCCCCCGGGTACAGATACGCAGTATTTT.

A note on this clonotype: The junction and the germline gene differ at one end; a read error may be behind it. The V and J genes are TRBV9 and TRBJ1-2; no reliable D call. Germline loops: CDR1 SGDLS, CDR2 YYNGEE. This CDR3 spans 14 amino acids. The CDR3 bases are TGTGCCAGCAGCGGTCTAGGGTTTAACTATGGCCACACCTTC. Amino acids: CASSGLGFNYGHTF.

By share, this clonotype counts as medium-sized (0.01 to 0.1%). CDR3 loop: CSAPPDRGGTDTQYF. CDR3 sequence (DNA): TGCAGTGCACCCCCCGACAGGGGAGGGACAGATACGCAGTATTTT. J is TRBJ2-3 and V is TRBV20-1, with TRBD1 as a possible D gene (8 bases). The CDR3 runs to 15 residues. Germline loops: CDR1 DFQATT, CDR2 SNEGSKA (reference sequence). Trimming stripped 6 bases from V and 3 bases from J, with 19 bases between.

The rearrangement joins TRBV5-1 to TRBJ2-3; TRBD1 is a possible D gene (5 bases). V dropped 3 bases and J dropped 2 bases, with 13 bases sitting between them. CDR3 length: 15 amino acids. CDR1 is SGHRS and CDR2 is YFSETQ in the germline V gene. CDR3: CASSSTDPHTDTQYF. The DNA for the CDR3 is TGCGCCAGCAGCTCGACAGATCCCCACACAGATACGCAGTATTTT.

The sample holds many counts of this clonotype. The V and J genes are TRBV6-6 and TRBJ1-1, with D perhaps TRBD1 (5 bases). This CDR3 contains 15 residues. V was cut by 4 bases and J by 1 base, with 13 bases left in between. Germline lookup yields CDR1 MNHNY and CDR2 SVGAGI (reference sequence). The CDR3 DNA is TGTGCCAGCAGTTCCTCCGGGACGGAGAACACTGAAGCTTTCTTT. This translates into CASSSSGTENTEAFF.

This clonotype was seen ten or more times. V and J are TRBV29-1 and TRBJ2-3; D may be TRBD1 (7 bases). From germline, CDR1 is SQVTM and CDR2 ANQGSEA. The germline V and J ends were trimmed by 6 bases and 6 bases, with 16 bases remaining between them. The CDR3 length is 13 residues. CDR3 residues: CSVGPGGRDTQYF. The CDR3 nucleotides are TGCAGCGTCGGCCCAGGGGGGCGCGATACGCAGTATTTT.

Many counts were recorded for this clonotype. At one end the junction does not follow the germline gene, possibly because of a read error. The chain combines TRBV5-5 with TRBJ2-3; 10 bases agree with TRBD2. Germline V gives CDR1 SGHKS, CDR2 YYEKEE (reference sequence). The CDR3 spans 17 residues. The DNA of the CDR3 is TGTGCCAGCAGTTTCGAGGGCGCTAGCGGGAGCAGAGATACGCAGTATTTT. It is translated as CASSFEGASGSRDTQYF.

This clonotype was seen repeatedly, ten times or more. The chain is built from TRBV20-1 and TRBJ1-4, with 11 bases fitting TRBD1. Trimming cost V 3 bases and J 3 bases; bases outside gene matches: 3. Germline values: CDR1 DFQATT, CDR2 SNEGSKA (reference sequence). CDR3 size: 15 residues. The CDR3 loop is CSASGQGAANEKLFF. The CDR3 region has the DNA TGCAGTGCTAGCGGACAGGGGGCGGCTAATGAAAAACTGTTTTTT.

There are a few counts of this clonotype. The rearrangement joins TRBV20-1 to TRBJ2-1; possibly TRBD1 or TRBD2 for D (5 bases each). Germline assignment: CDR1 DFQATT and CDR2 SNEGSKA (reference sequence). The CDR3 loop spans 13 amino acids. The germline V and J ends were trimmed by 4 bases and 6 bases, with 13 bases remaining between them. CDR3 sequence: CSAIGAAGNEQFF. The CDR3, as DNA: TGCAGTGCTATCGGGGCGGCTGGCAATGAGCAGTTCTTC.

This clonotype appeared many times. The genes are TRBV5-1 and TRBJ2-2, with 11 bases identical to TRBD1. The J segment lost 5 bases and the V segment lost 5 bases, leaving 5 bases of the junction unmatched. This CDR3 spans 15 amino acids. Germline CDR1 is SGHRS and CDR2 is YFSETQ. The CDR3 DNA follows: TGCGCCAGCAGAATGGGACAGGGGGGAACCGGGGAGCTGTTTTTT. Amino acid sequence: CASRMGQGGTGELFF.

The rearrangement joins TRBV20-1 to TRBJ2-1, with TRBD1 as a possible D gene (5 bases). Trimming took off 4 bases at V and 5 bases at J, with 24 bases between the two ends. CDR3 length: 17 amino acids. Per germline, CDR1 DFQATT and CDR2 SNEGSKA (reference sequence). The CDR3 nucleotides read TGCAGTGCTAAGCTCGACAGCACAAGGCCAGGACACAATGAGCAGTTCTTC. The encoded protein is CSAKLDSTRPGHNEQFF.

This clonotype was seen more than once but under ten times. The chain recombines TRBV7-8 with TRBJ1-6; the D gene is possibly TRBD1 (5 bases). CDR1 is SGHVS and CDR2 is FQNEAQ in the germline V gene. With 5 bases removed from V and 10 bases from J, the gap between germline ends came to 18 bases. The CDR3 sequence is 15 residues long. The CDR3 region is CASSGQSGSSSPLHF. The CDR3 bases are TGTGCCAGCAGCGGACAAAGCGGGTCATCCTCACCCCTCCACTTT.

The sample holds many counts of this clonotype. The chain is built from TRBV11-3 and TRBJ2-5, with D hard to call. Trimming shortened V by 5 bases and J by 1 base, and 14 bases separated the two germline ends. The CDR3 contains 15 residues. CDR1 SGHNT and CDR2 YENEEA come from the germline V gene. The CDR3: CASSPAPWTQETQYF. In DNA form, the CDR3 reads TGTGCCAGCAGCCCCGCACCCTGGACCCAAGAGACCCAGTACTTC. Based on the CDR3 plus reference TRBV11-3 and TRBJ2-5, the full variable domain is EAGVVQSPRYKIIEKKQPVAFWCNPISGHNTLYWYLQNLGQGPELLIRYENEEAVDDSQLPKDRFSAERLKGVDSTLKIQPAELGDSAVYLCASSPAPWTQETQYFGPGTRLLVL.

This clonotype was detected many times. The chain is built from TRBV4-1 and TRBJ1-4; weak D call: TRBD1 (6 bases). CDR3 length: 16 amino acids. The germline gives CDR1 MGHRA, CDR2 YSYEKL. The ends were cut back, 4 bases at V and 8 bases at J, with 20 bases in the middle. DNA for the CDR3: TGCGCCAGCAGCCCGGGAGGACAGAGAATTATGGAAAAACTGTTTTTT. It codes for CASSPGGQRIMEKLFF.

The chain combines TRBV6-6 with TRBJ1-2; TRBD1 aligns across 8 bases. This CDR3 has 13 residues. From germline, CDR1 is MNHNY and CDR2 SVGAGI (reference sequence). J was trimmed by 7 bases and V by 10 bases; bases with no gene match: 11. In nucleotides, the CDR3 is TGTGCCATCAGCCGGGACAGGTGGCCTGGCTACACCTTC. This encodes CAISRDRWPGYTF.

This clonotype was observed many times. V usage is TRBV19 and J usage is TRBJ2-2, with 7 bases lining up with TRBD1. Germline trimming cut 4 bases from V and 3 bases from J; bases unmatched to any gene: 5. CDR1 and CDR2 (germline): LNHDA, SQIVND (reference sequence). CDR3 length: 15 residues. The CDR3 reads CASSKGQRYTGELFF. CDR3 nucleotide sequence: TGTGCCAGTAGTAAGGGACAGAGATACACCGGGGAGCTGTTTTTT.